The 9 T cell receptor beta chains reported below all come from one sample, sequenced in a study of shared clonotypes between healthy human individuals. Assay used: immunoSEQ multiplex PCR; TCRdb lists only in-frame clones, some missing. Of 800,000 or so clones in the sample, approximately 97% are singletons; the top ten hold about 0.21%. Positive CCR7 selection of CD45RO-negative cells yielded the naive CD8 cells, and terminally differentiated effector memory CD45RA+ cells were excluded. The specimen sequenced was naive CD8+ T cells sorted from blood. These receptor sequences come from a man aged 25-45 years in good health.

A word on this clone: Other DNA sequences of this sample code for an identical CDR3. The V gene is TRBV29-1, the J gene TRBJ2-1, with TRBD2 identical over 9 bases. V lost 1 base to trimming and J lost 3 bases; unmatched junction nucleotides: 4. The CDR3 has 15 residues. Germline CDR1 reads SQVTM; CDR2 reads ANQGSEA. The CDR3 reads CSVEGLAGRYNEQFF. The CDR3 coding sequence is TGCAGCGTTGAAGGGCTAGCGGGACGCTACAATGAGCAGTTCTTC.

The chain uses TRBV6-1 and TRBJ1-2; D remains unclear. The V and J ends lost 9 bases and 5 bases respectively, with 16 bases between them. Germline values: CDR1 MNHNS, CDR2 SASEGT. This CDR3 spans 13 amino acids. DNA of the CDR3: TGTGCCAGTCCGGGATACGGGGTTTATGGCTACACCTTC. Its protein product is CASPGYGVYGYTF.

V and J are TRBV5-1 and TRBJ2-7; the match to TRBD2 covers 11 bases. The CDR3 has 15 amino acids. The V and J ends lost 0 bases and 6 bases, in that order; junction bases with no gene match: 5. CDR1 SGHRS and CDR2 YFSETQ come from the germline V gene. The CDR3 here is CASSLEASGRFEQYF. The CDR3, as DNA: TGCGCCAGCAGCTTGGAGGCTAGCGGGAGGTTCGAGCAGTACTTC. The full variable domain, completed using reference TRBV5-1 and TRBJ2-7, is KAGVTQTPRYLIKTRGQQVTLSCSPISGHRSVSWYQQTPGQGLQFLFEYFSETQRNKGNFPGRFSGRQFSNSRSEMNVSTLELGDSALYLCASSLEASGRFEQYFGPGTRLTVT.

CDR3 loop: CASSLGQGRETQYF. CDR3 sequence (DNA): TGTGCCAGCAGCTTAGGGCAGGGGAGAGAGACCCAGTACTTC. The chain links TRBV11-2 to TRBJ2-5; TRBD1 might be the D (6 bases). This CDR3 spans 14 amino acids. Trimming removed 1 base from V and 4 bases from J, with 10 bases in between. Germline assignment: CDR1 SGHAT and CDR2 FQNNGV.

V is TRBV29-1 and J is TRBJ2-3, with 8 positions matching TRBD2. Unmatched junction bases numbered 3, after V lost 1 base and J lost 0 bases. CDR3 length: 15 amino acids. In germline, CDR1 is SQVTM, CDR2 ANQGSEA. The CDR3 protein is CSVEVAGLSTDTQYF. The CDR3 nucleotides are TGCAGCGTTGAAGTAGCGGGGCTTAGCACAGATACGCAGTATTTT.

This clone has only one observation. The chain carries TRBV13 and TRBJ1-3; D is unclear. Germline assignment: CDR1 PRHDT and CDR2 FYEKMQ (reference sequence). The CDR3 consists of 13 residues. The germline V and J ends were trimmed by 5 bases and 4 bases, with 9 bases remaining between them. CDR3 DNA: TGTGCCAGCAGCACTACCACAGGAAACACCATATATTTT. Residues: CASSTTTGNTIYF.

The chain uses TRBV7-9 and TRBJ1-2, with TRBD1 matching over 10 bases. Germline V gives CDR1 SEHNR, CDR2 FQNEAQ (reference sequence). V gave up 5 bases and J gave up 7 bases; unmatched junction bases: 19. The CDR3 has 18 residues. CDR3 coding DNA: TGTGCCAGCAGCCCGAGGACAGGGGGTACGGTCTCGGGTATTGGCTACACCTTC. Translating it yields CASSPRTGGTVSGIGYTF.

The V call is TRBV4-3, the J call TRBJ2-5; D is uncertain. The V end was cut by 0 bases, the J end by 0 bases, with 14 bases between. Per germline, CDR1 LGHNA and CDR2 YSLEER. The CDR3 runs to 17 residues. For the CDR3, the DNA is TGCGCCAGCAGCCAAGATCCGCCGCCGAGGTACCAAGAGACCCAGTACTTC. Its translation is CASSQDPPPRYQETQYF.

CDR3: CASSLIGQGVQETQYF. The CDR3 region has the DNA TGTGCCAGCAGCCTCATTGGACAGGGGGTCCAAGAGACCCAGTACTTC. The genes are TRBV28 and TRBJ2-5; 10 positions agree with TRBD1. The V segment lost 6 bases and the J segment 1 base; nucleotides outside the gene matches: 8. Germline loops: CDR1 MDHEN, CDR2 SYDVKM. The CDR3 contains 16 residues.